The 31 T cell receptor beta chains given below trace back to one sample, sequenced in a study of blood T cell repertoires in COVID-19. Data came from immunoSEQ multiplex PCR; TCRdb stores just in-frame clones and leaves some out. The sample has around 200,000 clones; 70% to 85% are singletons. The specimen sequenced was peripheral blood. Receptor source: a man aged 45 to 65 who had recovered from COVID-19.

The CDR3 reads CAWSVVGSGGTGELFF. The CDR3 bases are TGTGCCTGGAGTGTTGTAGGGTCAGGGGGCACCGGGGAGCTGTTTTTT. The chain carries TRBV30 and TRBJ2-2, with TRBD1 matching over 7 bases. V shed 0 bases and J 4 bases; nucleotides not matched to a gene: 8. The germline V gene has CDR1 GTSNPN and CDR2 SVGIG (reference sequence). CDR3 length: 16 amino acids.

This clone came up once. The rearrangement links TRBV30 to TRBJ2-2; 7 bases map to TRBD2. The ends lost 4 bases at V and 6 bases at J; junction bases unmatched: 17. Germline V gene lookup returns CDR1 GTSNPN and CDR2 SVGIG (reference sequence). This CDR3 comprises 17 residues. CDR3 DNA sequence: TGTGCCTGGACTGGGGTAGCGGGCAGAGTTGGGGCCGGGGAGCTGTTTTTT. Translation gives CAWTGVAGRVGAGELFF. Based on the CDR3 plus reference TRBV30 and TRBJ2-2, the full variable domain is SQTIHQWPATLVQPVGSPLSLECTVEGTSNPNLYWYRQAAGRGLQLLFYSVGIGQISSEVPQNLSASRPQDRQFILSSKKLLLSDSGFYLCAWTGVAGRVGAGELFFGEGSRLTVL.

This clone has more than one count but fewer than ten. V is TRBV19 and J is TRBJ2-3; D is possibly TRBD1 (5 bases). V was cut by 7 bases and J by 4 bases, with 15 bases left in between. The germline CDR1 and CDR2 sequences are LNHDA and SQIVND (reference sequence). This CDR3 region has 14 residues. The CDR3: CASKMGRSADTQYF. For the CDR3, the DNA is TGTGCCAGTAAAATGGGGCGATCGGCAGATACGCAGTATTTT. The variable domain in full, completed from reference TRBV19 and TRBJ2-3, reads DGGITQSPKYLFRKEGQNVTLSCEQNLNHDAMYWYRQDPGQGLRLIYYSQIVNDFQKGDIAEGYSVSREKKESFPLTVTSAQKNPTAFYLCASKMGRSADTQYFGPGTRLTVL.

The V and J genes are TRBV30 and TRBJ2-1; 9 bases map to TRBD2. After removal of 8 bases from V and 0 bases from J, the junction contained 23 bases not matched to a gene. The CDR3 has 20 amino acids. Germline V gives CDR1 GTSNPN, CDR2 SVGIG (reference sequence). The CDR3, as DNA: TGTGCCCAACACGGGGGGGCTAGGGCTAGCGGGGAGAGCTCCTACAATGAGCAGTTCTTC. It yields the protein CAQHGGARASGESSYNEQFF.

The chain is built from TRBV5-1 and TRBJ2-1, with 7 nucleotides matching TRBD2. Germline V gene sequence: CDR1 SGHRS, CDR2 YFSETQ. This CDR3 contains 17 residues. Losses at the gene ends were 5 bases for V and 0 bases for J; bases not matched to a gene: 11. The CDR3 reads CASRSTSSLSSYNEQFF. As DNA, the CDR3 is TGCGCCAGCAGGTCGACTAGCTCTCTATCCTCCTACAATGAGCAGTTCTTC.

The V gene is TRBV7-9, the J gene TRBJ2-3, with D possibly being TRBD2 (6 bases). Germline V lookup: CDR1 SEHNR, CDR2 FQNEAQ (reference sequence). Trimming removed 3 bases from V and 2 bases from J, with 9 bases in between. There are 14 residues in the CDR3. DNA of the CDR3: TGTGCCAGCAGCTTTACGGGGGTCACAGATACGCAGTATTTT. This sequence encodes CASSFTGVTDTQYF.

The chain recombines TRBV28 with TRBJ2-7; D unclear. The germline V and J ends were trimmed by 4 bases and 5 bases, with 9 bases remaining between them. CDR1 is MDHEN, CDR2 SYDVKM, per germline. CDR3 size: 12 residues. The CDR3 DNA reads TGTGCCAGCAGTTCCCCTCAGGACGAGCAGTACTTC. This codes for CASSSPQDEQYF.

The chain links TRBV19 to TRBJ1-5; 7 bases line up with TRBD1. Trimming removed 4 bases from V and 6 bases from J; junction bases left unmatched: 15. This CDR3 contains 17 residues. CDR1 is LNHDA, CDR2 SQIVND, per germline (reference sequence). Here the CDR3 reads CASSTTGTEPLVQPQHF. The CDR3 DNA reads as TGTGCCAGTAGTACAACCGGGACAGAGCCGTTAGTTCAGCCCCAGCATTTT.

V and J are TRBV7-9 and TRBJ2-1; no firm D call. V was trimmed by 5 bases and J by 4 bases, leaving 12 bases between them. Germline V lookup: CDR1 SEHNR, CDR2 FQNEAQ (reference sequence). The CDR3 has 14 residues. For the CDR3, the DNA is TGTGCCAGCAGCCCGCTGACAAAATACAATGAGCAGTTCTTC. Translated, it gives CASSPLTKYNEQFF.

V usage is TRBV29-1 and J usage is TRBJ2-7, with a tentative D call TRBD1 (6 bases). Germline V lookup: CDR1 SQVTM, CDR2 ANQGSEA. The length of the CDR3 is 12 residues. V was cut by 6 bases and J by 5 bases, with 14 bases left in between. The DNA of the CDR3 is TGCAGCGTGGGGGTACAGGGAAACGAGCAGTACTTC. The encoded protein is CSVGVQGNEQYF.

This rearrangement joins TRBV19 to TRBJ2-1, with 11 bases identical to TRBD2. The length of the CDR3 is 15 residues. Germline V lookup: CDR1 LNHDA, CDR2 SQIVND (reference sequence). The V gene end was trimmed by 8 bases and the J gene end by 4 bases; junction bases not matched to a gene: 7. CDR3 in DNA: TGTGCCAGTCGCACTAGCGGGAGTCGATACAATGAGCAGTTCTTC. Protein sequence: CASRTSGSRYNEQFF.

This chain joins TRBV19 and TRBJ2-7, with D possibly matching TRBD1 (6 bases). V gave up 3 bases and J gave up 2 bases, with 11 bases separating them. The CDR3 loop spans 14 amino acids. The V gene's germline CDR1 is LNHDA and CDR2 SQIVND (reference sequence). The CDR3 coding sequence is TGTGCCAGTAGTATTGACGGGACAACCTACGAGCAGTACTTC. It yields the protein CASSIDGTTYEQYF.

The rearrangement links TRBV5-1 to TRBJ2-3; 11 positions agree with TRBD2. Germline V gene sequence: CDR1 SGHRS, CDR2 YFSETQ. Losses at the gene ends were 4 bases for V and 5 bases for J; bases not matched to a gene: 15. The CDR3 has 18 amino acids. In nucleotides, the CDR3 is TGCGCCAGCAGCCGCGGGACTAGCGGAGCCAGTCGTGGAGATACGCAGTATTTT. Residues: CASSRGTSGASRGDTQYF. Full variable domain (missing parts from reference TRBV5-1 and TRBJ2-3): KAGVTQTPRYLIKTRGQQVTLSCSPISGHRSVSWYQQTPGQGLQFLFEYFSETQRNKGNFPGRFSGRQFSNSRSEMNVSTLELGDSALYLCASSRGTSGASRGDTQYFGPGTRLTVL.

The rearrangement uses TRBV9 and TRBJ2-3; TRBD2 agrees at 7 bases. V shed 6 bases and J 2 bases; nucleotides not matched to a gene: 6. The germline V gene has CDR1 SGDLS and CDR2 YYNGEE. The CDR3 consists of 14 residues. The chain's CDR3 is CASNLAADTDTQYF. DNA of the CDR3: TGTGCCAGCAACCTAGCGGCAGACACAGATACGCAGTATTTT.

This chain links TRBV19 with TRBJ1-1; D is unresolved. The germline V and J ends were trimmed by 3 bases and 1 base, with 12 bases remaining between them. The CDR3 length is 15 residues. Germline loops: CDR1 LNHDA, CDR2 SQIVND (reference sequence). This chain's CDR3 is CASSISQASNTEAFF. CDR3 nucleotides: TGTGCCAGTAGTATTTCTCAGGCGTCGAACACTGAAGCTTTCTTT.

The chain couples TRBV7-9 to TRBJ1-3; 8 nucleotides agree with TRBD1. The CDR3 has 17 amino acids. Unmatched junction bases numbered 9, after V lost 5 bases and J lost 0 bases. CDR1 SEHNR and CDR2 FQNEAQ come from the germline V gene (reference sequence). CDR3 nucleotides: TGTGCCAGCAGCCCACCTGGGACAGGAATCTCTGGAAACACCATATATTTT. Amino acids: CASSPPGTGISGNTIYF.

The count of this clone is one. This chain uses TRBV18 with TRBJ2-7; 10 nucleotides match TRBD1. The CDR3 covers 15 residues. Germline lookup yields CDR1 KGHSH and CDR2 LQKENI. J gave up 4 bases and V 5 bases, and 8 bases lay outside the gene matches. The CDR3 loop reads CASSTDRGIGYEQYF. CDR3 DNA: TGTGCCAGCTCAACGGACAGGGGGATTGGATACGAGCAGTACTTC.

The J gene is TRBJ1-5, the V gene TRBV18, with 9 bases identical to TRBD1. The CDR3 runs 18 residues. V shed 4 bases, J shed 1 base, and the junction held 11 bases outside the gene matches. Germline CDR1 is KGHSH and CDR2 is LQKENI. DNA for the CDR3: TGTGCCAGCTCACGAACCGAACAGGGGGCTGGGAGCAATCAGCCCCAGCATTTT. This sequence encodes CASSRTEQGAGSNQPQHF.

This clone has just one count. J is TRBJ2-5 and V is TRBV21-1; no DNA check was done on the table's D call, TRBD2. TRBV21-1 is annotated as a pseudogene. The CDR3 consists of 14 residues. CDR3 sequence: CASSKGRGSETQYF. In nucleotides, the CDR3 is TGTGCCAGCAGCAAAGGGCGCGGGAGTGAGACCCAGTACTTC.

The chain combines TRBV5-1 with TRBJ2-1; 12 bases fit TRBD2. CDR3 length equals 14 residues. Germline values: CDR1 SGHRS, CDR2 YFSETQ. V gave up 3 bases and J gave up 5 bases; unmatched junction bases: 0. CDR3 sequence reads: CASSWTSGNNEQFF. CDR3 in DNA: TGCGCCAGCAGCTGGACTAGCGGGAACAATGAGCAGTTCTTC.

The chain uses TRBV7-8 and TRBJ1-5; D gene uncertain. Trimming pared 1 base from V and 5 bases from J, leaving 6 bases between. The CDR3 is 13 residues long. CDR1 is SGHVS, CDR2 FQNEAQ, per germline. The CDR3 reads CASSLVPDQPQHF. The CDR3 DNA reads TGTGCCAGCAGCTTAGTTCCAGATCAGCCCCAGCATTTT.

The chain carries TRBV10-3 and TRBJ2-7; D gene uncertain. The germline gives CDR1 ENHRY, CDR2 SYGVKD. The CDR3 is 13 residues long. The V gene lost 4 bases and the J gene lost 2 bases, with 9 bases spanning the gap. The CDR3 reads CAISVQITYEQYF. CDR3 DNA sequence: TGTGCCATCAGTGTTCAGATCACCTACGAGCAGTACTTC.

The CDR3 protein is CASRDTGSGNTIYF. DNA of the CDR3: TGTGCCAGCAGAGATACAGGTTCTGGAAACACCATATATTTT. The rearrangement uses TRBV6-5 and TRBJ1-3; D perhaps matches TRBD1 (5 bases). Trimming cost V 6 bases and J 1 base, with 10 bases left between them. Germline CDR1 and CDR2: MNHEY and SVGAGI. The CDR3 extends over 14 amino acids.

This sequence joins TRBV9 and TRBJ1-3; the D gene is possibly TRBD1 (5 bases). V was cut by 4 bases and J by 0 bases, with 14 bases left in between. The CDR3 runs 16 residues. Germline CDR1 is SGDLS and CDR2 is YYNGEE. Here the CDR3 reads CASSRRQTSSGNTIYF. For the CDR3, the DNA is TGTGCCAGCAGCCGAAGACAGACCAGCTCTGGAAACACCATATATTTT. Complete variable domain (other parts from reference TRBV9 and TRBJ1-3): DSGVTQTPKHLITATGQRVTLRCSPRSGDLSVYWYQQSLDQGLQFLIQYYNGEERAKGNILERFSAQQFPDLHSELNLSSLELGDSALYFCASSRRQTSSGNTIYFGEGSWLTVV.

The V and J genes are TRBV4-1 and TRBJ2-3, with no clear D. CDR3 size: 14 residues. Trimming removed 4 bases from V and 5 bases from J, with 13 bases in between. The germline gives CDR1 MGHRA, CDR2 YSYEKL. CDR3 DNA sequence: TGCGCCAGCAGCCCCCCCCCAGGCGAAGATACGCAGTATTTT. It translates to CASSPPPGEDTQYF.

The rearrangement links TRBV6-2 or TRBV6-3 to TRBJ2-3, with D perhaps matching TRBD2 (5 bases). CDR1 MNHEY and CDR2 SVGEGT come from the germline V gene. Between the trimmed V and J ends, which lost 3 bases and 0 bases, there was a span of 13 bases. The CDR3 contains 16 residues. The CDR3 is CASSYGQRRSTDTQYF. DNA of the CDR3: TGTGCCAGCAGTTATGGCCAGCGGCGAAGCACAGATACGCAGTATTTT.

J is TRBJ2-3 and V is TRBV18, with unresolved D. CDR1 and CDR2 (germline): KGHSH, LQKENI. Trimming cost V 3 bases and J 2 bases, with 6 bases left between them. This CDR3 contains 13 residues. In DNA form, the CDR3 reads TGTGCCAGCTCACCGGCACCCACAGATACGCAGTATTTT. This translates into CASSPAPTDTQYF.

This sequence joins TRBV4-2 and TRBJ2-5, with D unclear. This CDR3 contains 12 residues. V gave up 0 bases and J gave up 5 bases, with 4 bases separating them. Germline CDR1 reads LGHNA; CDR2 reads YNFKEQ. CDR3 in DNA: TGTGCCAGCAGCCAAGATCTGGAGACCCAGTACTTC. Its translation: CASSQDLETQYF.

The V gene is TRBV5-1, the J gene TRBJ2-7; no definite D call. CDR1 and CDR2 from the germline V gene are SGHRS and YFSETQ. V lost 4 bases and J lost 3, with 14 bases in between. The length of the CDR3 is 14 residues. The chain's CDR3 is CASSPLVASYEQYF. The CDR3 DNA reads as TGCGCCAGCAGCCCGTTGGTAGCTAGCTACGAGCAGTACTTC.

This rearrangement joins TRBV28 to TRBJ1-4; 7 bases agree with TRBD1. CDR1 is MDHEN, CDR2 SYDVKM, per germline. The CDR3 loop spans 15 amino acids. After removal of 5 bases from V and 11 bases from J, the junction contained 14 bases not matched to a gene. CDR3 amino acids: CASSRTGVARWKLFF. CDR3 bases: TGTGCCAGCAGTAGAACAGGGGTCGCGAGGTGGAAACTGTTTTTT. Full variable domain (rest looked up from reference TRBV28 and TRBJ1-4): DVKVTQSSRYLVKRTGEKVFLECVQDMDHENMFWYRQDPGLGLRLIYFSYDVKMKEKGDIPEGYSVSREKKERFSLILESASTNQTSMYLCASSRTGVARWKLFFGSGTQLSVL.

The genes are TRBV30 and TRBJ2-1; 9 positions agree with TRBD2. The V segment lost 5 bases and the J segment 7 bases; nucleotides outside the gene matches: 6. The CDR3 is made up of 13 amino acids. CDR1 is GTSNPN, CDR2 SVGIG, per germline (reference sequence). This CDR3 reads CAWQLAGANEQFF. The CDR3 nucleotides are TGTGCCTGGCAACTAGCGGGTGCGAATGAGCAGTTCTTC.